This T cell receptor (beta chain) was identified during a study of shared clonotypes between healthy human individuals (dated by TCRdb to 2018 to 2021). Regarding the research as a whole: A few men and a couple of women, aged 18 to 49 years, made up the cohort. For each donor, three plates each were used for CD4 naive and CD4 memory, two plates were used for CD8 naive, and one plate was used for CD8 memory. The study deeply sequenced blood TCR repertoires of about 5 healthy adults to estimate repertoire size and the extent of clonotype sharing between individuals. Different laboratories and diverse techniques were used to prepare libraries and sequence TCR repertoires, to increase sequencing depth and limit assay-specific biases. Per donor, leukapheresis produced somewhere between about 0.94 and 9.5 billion PBMCs.

The donors were healthy, HIV-negative adults who had no recently reported acute infections or vaccinations. All donors were Caucasian adults living in Nashville, Tennessee, USA. CD4+ T cells were enriched by magnetic negative selection, after which naive cells were positively selected on CD45RA and the negative fraction was taken as the memory subset. After blood collection by leukapheresis, PBMCs were isolated using Ficoll-Histopaque density gradient centrifugation and then cryopreserved in the vapor phase of liquid nitrogen. Analytical flow cytometry was used to check the purity and quantity of each magnetically sorted T cell population. Genomic DNA was isolated from every sorted fraction and measured by UV absorbance on a Nanodrop 2000c. Summary of the overall study and its limitations: Pairwise subsampling indicated that sequencing depth was expected to affect the degree of clonotype sharing among donors. The genetic and exposure-history diversity represented was limited by the small number of donors. Only blood was sampled, and tissue TCR repertoires likely differ from those in blood. When a handful of donors were compared, the shared fraction of clonotypes was about 5% for naive CD4, roughly 3.3% for naive CD8, 2.3% for memory CD4, and 0.3% to 0.5% for memory CD8. Clonotypes shared by all four sorted-subset donors showed higher generation probabilities than non-shared clonotypes. Rarefaction of sorted-subset datasets indicated incomplete sequencing despite the large sequencing depth. Naive subsets generally had larger estimated clonotype richness than memory subsets did.

TCR CDR3 regions were amplified from genomic DNA by multiplex PCR using the deep immunoSEQ assay. Extracted genomic DNA from each cell subset was spread evenly across all wells of several immunoSEQ 96-well plates, with each plate serving as a replicate. For sorted subsets, approximately 200 ng of genomic DNA, equivalent to 25,000 to 35,000 T cell genomes, went into each replicate PCR. The purified libraries were quantified using a Qubit 3.0 fluorometer, sized with a Bioanalyzer 2100, and then quantified again using the KAPA Library Quantification kit. A separate single-read 150-cycle Illumina NextSeq 550 flow cell was used to sequence each immunoSEQ 96-well plate. The study's processing was this. Because the immunoSEQ output included only junctional sequences and no quality scores, the filtering could not be the same as the filtering used for full-length reads. To assign V/J genes and CDR3, sequences were annotated using PyIR, a Python wrapper for IgBLAST v1.9, with IMGT germline references. Reads were filtered out if the reads had weak V/J assignments (E-value above 1e-6), no CDR3, stop codons, out-of-frame junctions, or ambiguous translated residues. V3J clonotypes were defined by identical inferred V gene, J gene, and CDR3 amino acid sequence. Percentage overlap between repertoires was computed as shared unique clonotypes divided by the size of the smaller repertoire. Richness of each repertoire was evaluated using RTK rarefaction, the Chao1 estimator, and Recon v2.1 estimates of unobserved clonotypes. Generation probabilities were computed with OLGA for all TCRbeta clonotypes obtained by the gDNA method from several donors. What TCRdb holds here is the immuneACCESS table cut down to in-frame rearrangements. Part of the clones is not present; checked against another copy, under half of the missing clones reflect an unresolved V gene, and the others are unexplained. For V, J and clone size, that table is used; D and trimming come from the DNA. This sample is represented by a few million clones; 90% to 95% of them were singletons. About 0.41% of the sample comes from the top ten.

Cut back by 8 bases and 7 bases, the V and J ends lie 21 bases apart. From the cysteine through the phenylalanine, the CDR3 covers 14 amino acids. Kept here is only the CDR3 DNA, which spans 42 bases and is read in frame from base 1. CDR1 MNHEY and CDR2 SMNVEV were looked up in the germline V gene (reference sequence). As to this clone: What antigen it recognizes has not been identified. No clone much larger than this one lies a single base away; base qualities are absent.

The sequenced sample consisted of naive CD4+ T cells from PBMCs. Read against the paper, the sample's cell subset or site label means: CD45RA+ positively selected. The chain employs TRBV27 and TRBJ2-7; the D gene could be TRBD1 or TRBD2, each one agreeing over 5 bases. The TCR was taken from a man between 18 and 35 years old in good health. Some clones in this sample may be carry-over from other donors' samples. The DNA is TGTGCCAGCTCGAGAGGGACCCCCCCCCTGGAGCAGTACTTC. It codes for CASSRGTPPLEQYF.